Listed below are T cell receptor beta chains from one sample, sequenced in a study of CD8 T cells in Susac syndrome. TCRdb re-called the immunoSEQ multiplex PCR reads through MiXCR, storing one row per CDR3 protein. The sample yields 200,000 to 250,000 distinct CDR3 sequences, approximately 90% seen once. The sample consisted of CD8+ T cells from PBMCs. The receptor source for this set is a human donor with multiple sclerosis. Each CDR3 is given with its conserved first and last residue. The order of the fields is J gene, V gene, D gene, clone size, CDR3 DNA, CDR3 protein. A D gene is named only where the DNA matches it firmly. Some rows mark clone size as missing; the rest say once, few, many or name a class of expanded clone.

j_call: TRBJ1-2
v_call: TRBV7-9
d_call: NA
clone_size: NA
cdr3_nt: TGTGCCATCATGCGGGACGAAGGCTTTTATGGCTACACCTTC
cdr3_aa: CAIMRDEGFYGYTF

j_call: TRBJ2-5
v_call: TRBV15
d_call: TRBD2
clone_size: NA
cdr3_nt: TGTGCCACCAGCGGAGGACTAGCGAGGGGGGAAGAGACCCAGTACTTC
cdr3_aa: CATSGGLARGEETQYF

j_call: TRBJ1-1
v_call: TRBV12-3/TRBV12-4
d_call: NA
clone_size: NA
cdr3_nt: TGTGCCAGCAGCACCAAGGGGACTGAAGCTTTCTTT
cdr3_aa: CASSTKGTEAFF

j_call: TRBJ2-7
v_call: TRBV5-4
d_call: NA
clone_size: NA
cdr3_nt: TGTGCCAGCAGCTTTCTTGGGGCTGCGCTTTCCTACGAGCAGTACTTC
cdr3_aa: CASSFLGAALSYEQYF

j_call: TRBJ2-2
v_call: TRBV3-1
d_call: TRBD2
clone_size: NA
cdr3_nt: TGTGCCAGCAGCCCAGTAGCTAGCGGGAGTTCGAACACCGGGGAGCTGTTTTTT
cdr3_aa: CASSPVASGSSNTGELFF

j_call: TRBJ2-1
v_call: TRBV20-1
d_call: TRBD2
clone_size: NA
cdr3_nt: TGCAGTGCTAGAGATTTGTTTGGACTAGCGGACAATGAGCAGTTCTTC
cdr3_aa: CSARDLFGLADNEQFF

j_call: TRBJ2-1
v_call: TRBV14
d_call: NA
clone_size: NA
cdr3_nt: TGTGCCAGCAGCCTCCCGGCTGGTGAGCAGTTCTTC
cdr3_aa: CASSLPAGEQFF

j_call: TRBJ1-5
v_call: TRBV4-2
d_call: NA
clone_size: NA
cdr3_nt: TGTGCCAGCAGCCAAGATGTCGGAGGGACGGTCTTTCGGCAGCCCCAGCATTTT
cdr3_aa: CASSQDVGGTVFRQPQHF

j_call: TRBJ2-7
v_call: TRBV19
d_call: TRBD2
clone_size: NA
cdr3_nt: TGTGCCAGTAGCACTGCCTTACTAGCGGAGCTATACGAGCAGTACTTC
cdr3_aa: CASSTALLAELYEQYF

j_call: TRBJ1-5
v_call: TRBV6-2/TRBV6-3
d_call: NA
clone_size: once
cdr3_nt: TGTGCCAGCAGTCCAGAGGGGACTAGCAATCAGCCCCAGCATTTT
cdr3_aa: CASSPEGTSNQPQHF

j_call: TRBJ2-7
v_call: TRBV5-6
d_call: TRBD1
clone_size: NA
cdr3_nt: TGTGCCAGCAGCTCACAGGGGGCATCGTACGAGCAGTACTTC
cdr3_aa: CASSSQGASYEQYF

j_call: TRBJ2-2
v_call: TRBV19
d_call: TRBD2
clone_size: NA
cdr3_nt: TGTGCCAGTAGTACCGCGGGAGAAGGCACCGGGGAGCTGTTTTTT
cdr3_aa: CASSTAGEGTGELFF

j_call: TRBJ1-1
v_call: TRBV20-1
d_call: NA
clone_size: NA
cdr3_nt: TGCAGTGCGAGAGGGGTGTTGGCTGAAGCTTTCTTT
cdr3_aa: CSARGVLAEAFF

j_call: TRBJ1-1
v_call: TRBV20-1
d_call: NA
clone_size: NA
cdr3_nt: TGCAGTGCTAGAGATTTCCCCAGTGGGGGCACTGAAGCTTTCTTT
cdr3_aa: CSARDFPSGGTEAFF

j_call: TRBJ2-7
v_call: TRBV11-2
d_call: NA
clone_size: NA
cdr3_nt: TGTGCCAGCGGATGGGGGGAGCAGTACTTC
cdr3_aa: CASGWGEQYF

j_call: TRBJ1-6
v_call: TRBV20-1
d_call: NA
clone_size: NA
cdr3_nt: TGCAGTGCTAGTGAGGACATCCTCTCCTATAATTCACCCCTCCACTTT
cdr3_aa: CSASEDILSYNSPLHF

j_call: TRBJ1-5
v_call: TRBV6-5
d_call: NA
clone_size: NA
cdr3_nt: TGTGCCAGCTCTCGGGGTCAGCCCCAGCATTTT
cdr3_aa: CASSRGQPQHF

j_call: TRBJ1-6
v_call: TRBV27
d_call: NA
clone_size: NA
cdr3_nt: TGTGCCAGCAGTCCACCTGGACACCTTTCACCCCTCCACTTT
cdr3_aa: CASSPPGHLSPLHF

j_call: TRBJ1-1
v_call: TRBV5-6
d_call: NA
clone_size: NA
cdr3_nt: TGTGCCAGCAACGGAGACGAAGGTGCGACAGATTACATGAACACTGAAGCTTTCTTT
cdr3_aa: CASNGDEGATDYMNTEAFF

j_call: TRBJ2-7
v_call: TRBV5-1
d_call: NA
clone_size: once
cdr3_nt: TGCGCCAGCAGCTTGGTCTCCCTTCCTACGACCTCCTACGAGCAGTACTTC
cdr3_aa: CASSLVSLPTTSYEQYF

j_call: TRBJ1-2
v_call: TRBV7-9
d_call: NA
clone_size: NA
cdr3_nt: TGTGCCAGCAGCTTAGGGTCTTCTAACTATGGCTACACCTTC
cdr3_aa: CASSLGSSNYGYTF

j_call: TRBJ1-1
v_call: TRBV5-6
d_call: NA
clone_size: NA
cdr3_nt: TGTGCCAGCAGCTTCGGGCGGACTGAAGCTTTCTTT
cdr3_aa: CASSFGRTEAFF

j_call: TRBJ2-7
v_call: TRBV5-1
d_call: NA
clone_size: NA
cdr3_nt: TGCGCCAGCAAGATGGATAGCTTGAGCTCCTATGAGCAGTACTTC
cdr3_aa: CASKMDSLSSYEQYF

j_call: TRBJ2-1
v_call: TRBV5-6
d_call: NA
clone_size: NA
cdr3_nt: TGTGCCAGCAGCTTGGAGGGGGGTCTCCGTTACAATGAGCAGTTCTTC
cdr3_aa: CASSLEGGLRYNEQFF

j_call: TRBJ2-7
v_call: TRBV3-1
d_call: TRBD1
clone_size: NA
cdr3_nt: TGTGCCAGCAGCCAAGATTATCCCCGAGGGCCCCGACGGGACAGGTCGTTCTACGAGCAGTACTTC
cdr3_aa: CASSQDYPRGPRRDRSFYEQYF

j_call: TRBJ2-7
v_call: TRBV5-6
d_call: TRBD2
clone_size: NA
cdr3_nt: TGTGCCAGCAGCTTAGGGACTAGCGCACTCGACGAGCAGTACTTC
cdr3_aa: CASSLGTSALDEQYF

j_call: TRBJ2-1
v_call: TRBV9
d_call: TRBD2
clone_size: NA
cdr3_nt: TGTGCCAGCAGCTCCGGACTAGTGGATGAGCAGTTCTTC
cdr3_aa: CASSSGLVDEQFF

j_call: TRBJ1-3
v_call: TRBV9
d_call: NA
clone_size: NA
cdr3_nt: TGTGCCAGCAGCGTAGAGGCTCTCTCTGGAAACACCATATATTTT
cdr3_aa: CASSVEALSGNTIYF

j_call: TRBJ2-1
v_call: TRBV30
d_call: NA
clone_size: NA
cdr3_nt: TGTGCCTGGACCGACTCGTTCAATGAGCAGTTCTTC
cdr3_aa: CAWTDSFNEQFF

j_call: TRBJ2-5
v_call: TRBV20-1
d_call: NA
clone_size: NA
cdr3_nt: TGCAGTGCTAGAGTTCGGAGGGCCGCCCAAGAGACCCAGTACTTC
cdr3_aa: CSARVRRAAQETQYF

j_call: TRBJ1-2
v_call: TRBV30
d_call: TRBD1
clone_size: once
cdr3_nt: TGTGCCGGCCAGGACAGGGACAAGACTAACTATGGCTACACCTTC
cdr3_aa: CAGQDRDKTNYGYTF

j_call: TRBJ2-5
v_call: TRBV7-9
d_call: TRBD2
clone_size: NA
cdr3_nt: TGTGCCAGCAGCCCCGAGGGAGGGGCGAAAGAGACCCAGTACTTC
cdr3_aa: CASSPEGGAKETQYF

j_call: TRBJ1-5
v_call: TRBV19
d_call: NA
clone_size: NA
cdr3_nt: TGTGCCAGTAGTATCTTCAGGACCAATCAGCCCCAGCATTTT
cdr3_aa: CASSIFRTNQPQHF

j_call: TRBJ2-3
v_call: TRBV7-9
d_call: TRBD1
clone_size: NA
cdr3_nt: TGTGCCAGCAGCCCGACGGACAGGGGGGGCACAGATACGCAGTATTTT
cdr3_aa: CASSPTDRGGTDTQYF

j_call: TRBJ2-7
v_call: TRBV7-9
d_call: NA
clone_size: NA
cdr3_nt: TGTGCCAGCAGCCCGCAGTCTAGGGGCAGGCTGGACGAGCAGTACTTC
cdr3_aa: CASSPQSRGRLDEQYF

j_call: TRBJ2-1
v_call: TRBV2
d_call: TRBD1
clone_size: NA
cdr3_nt: TGTGCCAGCAGCGCCCGGACAGGGCTACAACTGGGTGAGCAGTTCTTC
cdr3_aa: CASSARTGLQLGEQFF

j_call: TRBJ1-4
v_call: TRBV3-1
d_call: TRBD1
clone_size: once
cdr3_nt: TGTGCCAGCAGCCAAGATGGAGCACAGGGGGCGAGGGAAAAACTGTTTTTT
cdr3_aa: CASSQDGAQGAREKLFF

j_call: TRBJ1-3
v_call: TRBV2
d_call: NA
clone_size: once
cdr3_nt: TGTGCCAGCAGATACGGACAGTTCTCTGGAAACACCATATATTTT
cdr3_aa: CASRYGQFSGNTIYF

j_call: TRBJ2-5
v_call: TRBV12-5
d_call: TRBD1
clone_size: NA
cdr3_nt: TGTGCTAGTGGTTTGACCGCGACAGGGTTCGAGACCCAGTACTTC
cdr3_aa: CASGLTATGFETQYF

j_call: TRBJ2-7
v_call: TRBV15
d_call: NA
clone_size: once
cdr3_nt: TGTGCCACCAGCGGACCCCGGATAGGTCCTAGCGCCCACTACGAGCAGTACTTC
cdr3_aa: CATSGPRIGPSAHYEQYF

j_call: TRBJ1-1
v_call: TRBV6-5
d_call: NA
clone_size: NA
cdr3_nt: TGTGCCAGCAGTTACTCATCGGGCGTCGCGAGGGACACTGAAGCTTTCTTT
cdr3_aa: CASSYSSGVARDTEAFF

j_call: TRBJ1-2
v_call: TRBV2
d_call: NA
clone_size: NA
cdr3_nt: TGTGCCAGCAGGGATTTCAGGGGAGTTGGCTACACCTTC
cdr3_aa: CASRDFRGVGYTF

j_call: TRBJ2-3
v_call: TRBV19
d_call: NA
clone_size: NA
cdr3_nt: TGTGCCAGTAGTATATCCGCATCGGGCACAGATACGCAGTATTTT
cdr3_aa: CASSISASGTDTQYF

j_call: TRBJ2-1
v_call: TRBV4-1
d_call: NA
clone_size: NA
cdr3_nt: TGCGCCAGCAGCCAAGAAGGCAGGTCCTACAATGAGCAGTTCTTC
cdr3_aa: CASSQEGRSYNEQFF

j_call: TRBJ1-3
v_call: TRBV14
d_call: NA
clone_size: NA
cdr3_nt: TGTGCCAGCAGCCAGAATCCGAAGGGAAACACCATATATTTT
cdr3_aa: CASSQNPKGNTIYF

j_call: TRBJ2-1
v_call: TRBV12-3/TRBV12-4
d_call: TRBD2
clone_size: NA
cdr3_nt: TGTGCCAGCAGGTGGACTAGCGGGAGGTACAATGAGCAGTTCTTC
cdr3_aa: CASRWTSGRYNEQFF

j_call: TRBJ1-1
v_call: TRBV6-4
d_call: NA
clone_size: NA
cdr3_nt: TGTGCCAGCAGTGAGGGGGCAGGCGCTGAAGCTTTCTTT
cdr3_aa: CASSEGAGAEAFF

j_call: TRBJ1-2
v_call: TRBV19
d_call: TRBD1
clone_size: NA
cdr3_nt: TGTGCCAGTAGTATAGACCCAAACGGACAGGGAAGTGGCTACACCTTC
cdr3_aa: CASSIDPNGQGSGYTF

j_call: TRBJ2-7
v_call: TRBV27
d_call: NA
clone_size: NA
cdr3_nt: TGTGCCAGCAGTTTCGGCTTGGACGGCTACGAGCAGTACTTC
cdr3_aa: CASSFGLDGYEQYF

j_call: TRBJ2-1
v_call: TRBV2
d_call: TRBD2
clone_size: NA
cdr3_nt: TGTGCCAGCAAGGGGGCAGGGGGCCCAACTAGCGGGAGGGCCTCCTACAATGAGCAGTTCTTC
cdr3_aa: CASKGAGGPTSGRASYNEQFF

j_call: TRBJ2-1
v_call: TRBV12-3/TRBV12-4
d_call: NA
clone_size: NA
cdr3_nt: TGTGCCAGCACCCAGGGTGGGGATCGCTACAATGAGCAGTTCTTC
cdr3_aa: CASTQGGDRYNEQFF

j_call: TRBJ2-2
v_call: TRBV20-1
d_call: NA
clone_size: NA
cdr3_nt: TGCAGTGCTAGAGCCCCGACTAGTCTTACCGGGGAGCTGTTTTTT
cdr3_aa: CSARAPTSLTGELFF

j_call: TRBJ1-2
v_call: TRBV9
d_call: NA
clone_size: NA
cdr3_nt: TGTGCCAGCAGCGTAGGGAGCGGTCTGAGTCCCTATGGCTACACCTTC
cdr3_aa: CASSVGSGLSPYGYTF